The 20 T cell receptor beta chains below all came from one sample that was sequenced in a study of cytomegalovirus exposure and HLA in healthy donors (dated by TCRdb to 2015 to 2018). The library was built by means of the immunoSEQ multiplex PCR assay. A mixture of 60 forward primers for TCR Vbeta segments and 13 reverse primers for TCR Jbeta segments was used in the multiplex PCR. This immuneACCESS table, as held by TCRdb, lists in-frame sequences with V and J called but not all clones. Of the missing ones, under half trace to an unresolved V gene in checked studies; the others have no known cause. For this sample the table gives more than 95,000 clones, of which roughly three quarters were detected only once. The ten largest clones represent 3.2% of the sample. Sequenced sample: PBMCs. The receptor source for this set is a man younger than 45 in good health and CMV-seronegative.

V and J are TRBV4-3 and TRBJ1-4; 9 nucleotides match TRBD1. Germline CDR1 reads LGHNA; CDR2 reads YSLEER. The CDR3 covers 16 residues. Trimming removed 2 bases from V and 6 bases from J; junction bases left unmatched: 7. CDR3 DNA: TGCGCCAGCAGCCAAACCCCCACAGGGGGCGATGAAAAACTGTTTTTT. As protein: CASSQTPTGGDEKLFF.

The genes are TRBV28 and TRBJ2-1; TRBD2 matches at 10 bases. The germline CDR1 and CDR2 sequences are MDHEN and SYDVKM. The CDR3 is 16 residues long. With V trimmed by 6 bases and J by 2 bases, 7 bases remained unmatched. In nucleotides, the CDR3 is TGTGCCAGCAGCAACACCGGGACTAGCGCCTACAATGAGCAGTTCTTC. Its translation: CASSNTGTSAYNEQFF.

This chain connects TRBV28 to TRBJ2-7, with a tentative D call TRBD1 (5 bases). This CDR3 has 13 residues. V lost 3 bases and J 5 bases, leaving 11 bases between the germline ends. The germline V gene has CDR1 MDHEN and CDR2 SYDVKM. The CDR3 here is CASSFGRADEQYF. The CDR3 DNA reads TGTGCCAGCAGTTTTGGCAGGGCCGACGAGCAGTACTTC.

This chain connects TRBV6-1 to TRBJ2-7; 7 bases fit TRBD1. This CDR3 contains 13 residues. With 5 bases clipped from V and 3 bases from J, the junction kept 4 bases outside the gene matches. The germline V gene encodes CDR1 MNHNS and CDR2 SASEGT. The CDR3 here is CASSPQGLYEQYF. CDR3 bases: TGTGCCAGCAGTCCACAGGGGCTCTACGAGCAGTACTTC.

This clone has only one observation. The chain couples TRBV7-2 to TRBJ1-2; D possibly corresponds to TRBD1 (5 bases). Trimming took 5 bases from V and 5 from J, leaving 21 bases between them. The CDR3 runs to 16 residues. Germline V gene data show CDR1 as SGHTA and CDR2 as FQGNSA. This chain's CDR3 is CASSRGPERGLYGYTF. The CDR3 DNA reads TGTGCCAGCAGCAGAGGACCAGAAAGGGGACTTTATGGCTACACCTTC.

This sequence joins TRBV30 and TRBJ1-1, with D possibly being TRBD1 (6 bases). There are 17 residues in the CDR3. Germline CDR1 is GTSNPN and CDR2 is SVGIG (reference sequence). V was cut by 3 bases and J by 0 bases, with 20 bases left in between. CDR3 residues: CAWRWGKQGTMNTEAFF. CDR3 DNA sequence: TGTGCCTGGAGATGGGGTAAACAGGGAACTATGAACACTGAAGCTTTCTTT.

V and J are TRBV28 and TRBJ2-1; TRBD2 matches 7 bases. Germline trimming cut 6 bases from V and 7 bases from J; bases unmatched to any gene: 15. From germline, CDR1 is MDHEN and CDR2 SYDVKM. The CDR3 covers 16 residues. CDR3 loop: CASRPYSGTMGNEQFF. DNA of the CDR3: TGTGCCAGCAGACCATATTCCGGGACTATGGGTAATGAGCAGTTCTTC.

This clone was counted once. This chain joins TRBV25-1 and TRBJ1-4; TRBD1 matches at 7 bases. V shed 2 bases, J shed 5 bases, and the junction held 8 bases outside the gene matches. Per the germline V gene, CDR1 is MGHDK and CDR2 is SYGVNS. This CDR3 region has 16 residues. CDR3 sequence: CASSEPQGRGNEKLFF. The CDR3 region has the DNA TGTGCCAGCAGTGAACCACAGGGGCGCGGGAATGAAAAACTGTTTTTT.

The V gene is TRBV5-1, the J gene TRBJ2-3; TRBD1 aligns across 11 bases. CDR3 length: 18 residues. Germline CDR1 SGHRS, CDR2 YFSETQ. The V gene end was trimmed by 4 bases and the J gene end by 0 bases; junction bases not matched to a gene: 10. The CDR3 protein is CASSIGQGAYSSTDTQYF. The CDR3 DNA reads as TGCGCCAGCAGCATTGGACAGGGGGCTTACTCTAGCACAGATACGCAGTATTTT.

This clone has just a few counts. Germline is not matched at one junction end, which may reflect a read error. This chain connects TRBV7-7 to TRBJ2-5; 13 nucleotides agree with TRBD2. CDR1 and CDR2 (germline): SSHAT, FNYEAQ (reference sequence). There are 16 residues in the CDR3. This CDR3 reads CASSLVGTSGVETQYF. As DNA, the CDR3 is TGTGCTAGCAGCTTAGTCGGGACTAGCGGGGTAGAGACCCAGTACTTC.

This chain connects TRBV18 to TRBJ2-3; TRBD1 matches 9 bases. The CDR3 totals 14 residues. The V gene end was trimmed by 6 bases and the J gene end by 3 bases; junction bases not matched to a gene: 4. Per the germline V gene, CDR1 is KGHSH and CDR2 is LQKENI. In nucleotides, the CDR3 is TGTGCCAGCTCCCCCGGGACAGGGACAGATACGCAGTATTTT. This encodes CASSPGTGTDTQYF. Full variable domain (outside the CDR3, taken from reference TRBV18 and TRBJ2-3): NAGVMQNPRHLVRRRGQEARLRCSPMKGHSHVYWYRQLPEEGLKFMVYLQKENIIDESGMPKERFSAEFPKEGPSILRIQQVVRGDSAAYFCASSPGTGTDTQYFGPGTRLTVL.

The J gene is TRBJ1-1, the V gene TRBV29-1, with 7 bases matching TRBD1. After removal of 3 bases from V and 0 bases from J, the junction contained 1 base not matched to a gene. This CDR3 has 13 residues. CDR1 and CDR2 (germline): SQVTM, ANQGSEA. CDR3 sequence (DNA): TGCAGCGTTGAGGGGACAGTGAACACTGAAGCTTTCTTT. It codes for CSVEGTVNTEAFF. Full variable domain (rest looked up from reference TRBV29-1 and TRBJ1-1): SAVISQKPSRDICQRGTSLTIQCQVDSQVTMMFWYRQQPGQSLTLIATANQGSEATYESGFVIDKFPISRPNLTFSTLTVSNMSPEDSSIYLCSVEGTVNTEAFFGQGTRLTVV.

Concerning this clone: The junction shows a germline mismatch at one end, possibly a read error. The CDR3 region has the DNA TGTTCCAGCAGCTTAAACGCCGGGTCGGGCTATGGCTACACCTTC. Residues: CSSSLNAGSGYGYTF. This chain links TRBV7-9 with TRBJ1-2; D remains unclear. The length of the CDR3 is 15 residues. Germline assignment: CDR1 SEHNR and CDR2 FQNEAQ (reference sequence).

V and J are TRBV28 and TRBJ1-3, with a tentative D call TRBD1 (5 bases). There are 16 residues in the CDR3. CDR1 is MDHEN and CDR2 is SYDVKM in the germline V gene. The V end was cut by 2 bases, the J end by 4 bases, with 15 bases between. Here the CDR3 reads CASSLVAGRAGNTIYF. The CDR3 DNA reads as TGTGCCAGCAGTTTAGTGGCAGGGAGGGCGGGAAACACCATATATTTT. The full variable domain, with the rest looked up from reference TRBV28 and TRBJ1-3, is DVKVTQSSRYLVKRTGEKVFLECVQDMDHENMFWYRQDPGLGLRLIYFSYDVKMKEKGDIPEGYSVSREKKERFSLILESASTNQTSMYLCASSLVAGRAGNTIYFGEGSWLTVV.

The chain couples TRBV4-1 to TRBJ2-5, with unresolved D. CDR3 length: 13 amino acids. CDR1 is MGHRA and CDR2 is YSYEKL in the germline V gene. The ends were cut back, 4 bases at V and 5 bases at J, with 11 bases in the middle. DNA for the CDR3: TGCGCCAGCAGCCTCCTCCCCCGGGAGACCCAGTACTTC. It yields the protein CASSLLPRETQYF.

The chain is built from TRBV2 and TRBJ1-4; TRBD1 matches 7 bases. V was pared by 9 bases and J by 1 base, with 8 bases of the junction left unmatched. This CDR3 region has 15 residues. Germline V gene lookup returns CDR1 SNHLY and CDR2 FYNNEI. The chain's CDR3 is CASRDSDLTNEKLFF. The CDR3 DNA reads TGTGCCAGTAGGGACAGCGACCTAACTAATGAAAAACTGTTTTTT.

The chain combines TRBV6-1 with TRBJ2-3; 10 bases fit TRBD1. V lost 6 bases to trimming and J lost 5 bases; unmatched junction nucleotides: 8. CDR3 length: 15 amino acids. Germline V gene data show CDR1 as MNHNS and CDR2 as SASEGT. CDR3 region: CASRVRGQGVDTQYF. The CDR3 coding sequence is TGTGCCAGCAGAGTACGAGGACAGGGGGTAGATACGCAGTATTTT.

The CDR3 spells CASTSPTSGRTDTQYF. The CDR3 nucleotides read TGTGCCTCCACCTCACCTACTAGCGGCCGCACAGATACGCAGTATTTT. This chain links TRBV30 with TRBJ2-3; 8 nucleotides line up with TRBD2. The CDR3 sequence is 16 residues long. V gave up 7 bases and J gave up 1 base; unmatched junction bases: 13. Germline CDR1 GTSNPN, CDR2 SVGIG (reference sequence). The full variable domain, its missing parts supplied by reference TRBV30 and TRBJ2-3, is SQTIHQWPATLVQPVGSPLSLECTVEGTSNPNLYWYRQAAGRGLQLLFYSVGIGQISSEVPQNLSASRPQDRQFILSSKKLLLSDSGFYLCASTSPTSGRTDTQYFGPGTRLTVL.

Of note for this clone: At one end, the junction sequence differs from germline, possibly due to a read error. The V gene is TRBV28, the J gene TRBJ2-6; perhaps TRBD1 as D (5 bases). The CDR3 length is 15 residues. Looked up from germline, CDR1 is MDHEN and CDR2 is SYDVKM. In DNA, the CDR3 is TGTGCCAGCAGTCTTCATAACTCTGGGGCCAACGGCCTGACTTTC. This translates into CASSLHNSGANGLTF. The full variable domain, with the rest looked up from reference TRBV28 and TRBJ2-6, is DVKVTQSSRYLVKRTGEKVFLECVQDMDHENMFWYRQDPGLGLRLIYFSYDVKMKEKGDIPEGYSVSREKKERFSLILESASTNQTSMYLCASSLHNSGANGLTFGAGSRLTVL.

The V and J genes are TRBV7-8 and TRBJ2-5; D gene ambiguous. The J call may be faulty, since TRBJ2-7 better matches the DNA end. The germline V gene encodes CDR1 SGHVS and CDR2 FQNEAQ. The CDR3 contains 11 residues. Written as DNA, the CDR3 is TGTGCCAGCAGCTTCGGAGTCGAGCAGTACTTC. It is translated as CASSFGVEQYF.